The 19 T cell receptor beta chains below were found in one sample sequenced in a study of T cell changes during pregnancy in multiple sclerosis. The data were produced by immunoSEQ multiplex PCR, yet TCRdb's version contains in-frame clones alone and is incomplete. Among around 130,000 clones listed, 95% to 98% were seen once. The specimen comprised peripheral blood, sampled after pregnancy. The source is a female donor with multiple sclerosis, enrolled in a pregnancy study.

The chain has TRBV6-1 and TRBJ2-7, with D perhaps matching TRBD2 (5 bases). This CDR3 has 14 amino acids. The ends were cut back, 6 bases at V and 5 bases at J, with 17 bases in the middle. CDR1 and CDR2 from the germline V gene are MNHNS and SASEGT. CDR3 sequence: CASRGGQFLNEQYF. The CDR3 DNA follows: TGTGCCAGCAGGGGCGGGCAGTTTCTGAACGAGCAGTACTTC.

The J gene is TRBJ2-5, the V gene TRBV6-6; D gene ambiguous. Germline V CDR1 and CDR2: MNHNY, SVGAGI (reference sequence). CDR3 length: 14 amino acids. V gave up 0 bases and J gave up 4 bases, with 9 bases separating them. DNA of the CDR3: TGTGCCAGCAGTTACTCGATAGTAGCAGAGACCCAGTACTTC. It codes for CASSYSIVAETQYF.

The rearrangement joins TRBV4-1 to TRBJ1-2; no clear D gene. Germline assignment: CDR1 MGHRA and CDR2 YSYEKL. V lost 5 bases and J 8 bases, leaving 18 bases between the germline ends. There are 14 residues in the CDR3. This chain's CDR3 is CASSDPRRRRGYTF. The DNA for the CDR3 is TGCGCCAGCAGCGACCCGAGGCGCAGACGCGGCTACACCTTC.

DNA for the CDR3: TGTGCCAGCAGCGGTCGGGAAGGTATCTATGGCTACACCTTC. Its protein is CASSGREGIYGYTF. V usage is TRBV9 and J usage is TRBJ1-2; the D is unclear. This CDR3 comprises 14 residues. Trimming shortened V by 3 bases and J by 4 bases, and 13 bases separated the two germline ends. CDR1 is SGDLS, CDR2 YYNGEE, per germline.

The chain carries TRBV6-4 and TRBJ2-1, with TRBD2 matching over 7 bases. The CDR3 has 14 residues. With V trimmed by 7 bases and J by 1 base, 4 bases remained unmatched. Germline V gene data show CDR1 as MRHNA and CDR2 as SNTAGT. CDR3 amino acids: CASKREQSYNEQFF. CDR3 nucleotides: TGTGCCAGCAAGCGGGAACAGTCCTACAATGAGCAGTTCTTC.

CDR3 in amino acids: CASSDPGAGANVLTF. Here the CDR3 DNA reads TGCGCCAGCAGCGATCCAGGGGCCGGGGCCAACGTCCTGACTTTC. This chain links TRBV5-1 with TRBJ2-6; tentatively, D is TRBD1 (6 bases). CDR1 is SGHRS and CDR2 is YFSETQ in the germline V gene. CDR3 length: 15 residues. V shed 4 bases and J shed 4 bases, with 12 bases lying between them.

This chain uses TRBV5-6 with TRBJ2-2, with D perhaps matching TRBD2 (6 bases). Germline-derived CDR1 and CDR2 are SGHDT and YYEEEE. Between the trimmed V and J ends, which lost 1 base and 3 bases, there was a span of 10 bases. The CDR3 length is 15 residues. The CDR3: CASSLWREDTGELFF. CDR3 nucleotide sequence: TGTGCCAGCAGCTTGTGGCGGGAAGACACCGGGGAGCTGTTTTTT.

The chain links TRBV15 to TRBJ2-3; 11 bases fit TRBD2. Per the germline V gene, CDR1 is LNHNV and CDR2 is YYDKDF (reference sequence). Trimming removed 1 base from V and 2 bases from J; junction bases left unmatched: 5. The CDR3 extends over 17 amino acids. Written as DNA, the CDR3 is TGTGCCACCAGCAGAGGCGGGACTAGCGGCTTCACAGATACGCAGTATTTT. Protein sequence: CATSRGGTSGFTDTQYF.

The rearrangement joins TRBV5-4 to TRBJ2-7; D remains ambiguous. Trimming stripped 0 bases from V and 5 bases from J, with 9 bases between. The CDR3 is 13 residues long. In germline, CDR1 is SGHNT, CDR2 YYREEE (reference sequence). CDR3 DNA: TGTGCCAGCAGCTTGGAATACTATAACGAGCAGTACTTC. Translating it yields CASSLEYYNEQYF.

The CDR3 nucleotides are TGTGCCAGCAGTAGCGGGAGTGATGTGAACGAGCAGTACTTC. This translates into CASSSGSDVNEQYF. The rearrangement uses TRBV27 and TRBJ2-7; TRBD2 aligns across 8 bases. The CDR3 runs 14 residues. Unmatched junction bases numbered 8, after V lost 5 bases and J lost 5 bases. Germline V lookup: CDR1 MNHEY, CDR2 SMNVEV (reference sequence).

The chain recombines TRBV19 with TRBJ1-1, with a weak D call TRBD1 (5 bases). V lost 4 bases to trimming and J lost 4 bases, with 16 bases between them. Germline CDR1 is LNHDA and CDR2 is SQIVND (reference sequence). The length of the CDR3 is 15 residues. CDR3 residues: CASSNHRMLSTEAFF. In nucleotides, the CDR3 is TGTGCCAGTAGTAACCACAGGATGTTGAGCACTGAAGCTTTCTTT. The full variable domain, with the rest looked up from reference TRBV19 and TRBJ1-1, is DGGITQSPKYLFRKEGQNVTLSCEQNLNHDAMYWYRQDPGQGLRLIYYSQIVNDFQKGDIAEGYSVSREKKESFPLTVTSAQKNPTAFYLCASSNHRMLSTEAFFGQGTRLTVV.

The V call is TRBV2, the J call TRBJ1-2, with TRBD1 identical over 10 bases. This CDR3 is built from 14 residues. Germline assignment: CDR1 SNHLY and CDR2 FYNNEI. The junction had 8 bases not matched to a gene; V was cut back by 5 bases and J by 8 bases. The CDR3 protein is CASSRDRGIWGYTF. The CDR3 DNA reads TGTGCCAGCAGTCGGGACAGGGGCATTTGGGGCTACACCTTC. Drawing the rest from reference TRBV2 and TRBJ1-2, the complete variable domain is EPEVTQTPSHQVTQMGQEVILRCVPISNHLYFYWYRQILGQKVEFLVSFYNNEISEKSEIFDDQFSVERPDGSNFTLKIRSTKLEDSAMYFCASSRDRGIWGYTFGSGTRLTVV.

V gene TRBV5-1 combines with J gene TRBJ2-7, with 11 bases fitting TRBD2. The CDR3 extends over 15 amino acids. The V gene end was trimmed by 0 bases and the J gene end by 6 bases; junction bases not matched to a gene: 5. CDR1 and CDR2 from the germline V gene are SGHRS and YFSETQ. In DNA form, the CDR3 reads TGCGCCAGCAGCTTGGCCGGGACTAGCGGTATCGAGCAGTACTTC. This encodes CASSLAGTSGIEQYF.

This clone came up once. The chain links TRBV19 to TRBJ1-5; TRBD1 aligns across 10 bases. J gave up 2 bases and V 2 bases, and 6 bases lay outside the gene matches. From germline, CDR1 is LNHDA and CDR2 SQIVND (reference sequence). The CDR3 totals 17 residues. CDR3 protein: CASSIWAGTGGNQPQHF. CDR3 bases: TGTGCCAGTAGTATATGGGCCGGGACAGGGGGCAATCAGCCCCAGCATTTT.

This sequence joins TRBV9 and TRBJ2-3; perhaps TRBD2 as D (6 bases). V was clipped by 0 bases and J by 1 base, with 15 bases between them. The CDR3 runs to 17 residues. Germline V lookup: CDR1 SGDLS, CDR2 YYNGEE. The CDR3 loop is CASSVGPRGYGTDTQYF. The CDR3 nucleotides read TGTGCCAGCAGCGTAGGACCCCGGGGGTACGGCACAGATACGCAGTATTTT.

The gene calls are TRBV5-4 and TRBJ2-5; TRBD2 matches 8 bases. The CDR3 length is 16 residues. Germline trimming cut 0 bases from V and 2 bases from J; bases unmatched to any gene: 6. The germline V gene encodes CDR1 SGHNT and CDR2 YYREEE (reference sequence). The CDR3 coding sequence is TGTGCCAGCAGCTTGGTCGCTAGCGGGCCTCAAGAGACCCAGTACTTC. It yields the protein CASSLVASGPQETQYF.

The rearrangement uses TRBV7-9 and TRBJ2-1; a possible D gene is TRBD2 (5 bases). V was clipped by 3 bases and J by 7 bases, with 10 bases between them. This CDR3 region has 13 residues. CDR1 is SEHNR and CDR2 is FQNEAQ in the germline V gene (reference sequence). CDR3 in amino acids: CASSLVGLNEQFF. The CDR3 DNA reads as TGTGCCAGCAGCTTGGTCGGACTTAATGAGCAGTTCTTC.

The gene calls are TRBV11-2 and TRBJ2-5, with TRBD2 identical over 9 bases. The CDR3 is 13 residues long. V shed 11 bases, J shed 7 bases, and the junction held 11 bases outside the gene matches. Germline V CDR1 and CDR2: SGHAT, FQNNGV. This CDR3 reads CAGGASGAGTQYF. CDR3 DNA: TGTGCCGGGGGGGCTAGCGGGGCGGGGACCCAGTACTTC. Together with reference TRBV11-2 and TRBJ2-5, the CDR3 gives the full variable domain: EAGVAQSPRYKIIEKRQSVAFWCNPISGHATLYWYQQILGQGPKLLIQFQNNGVVDDSQLPKDRFSAERLKGVDSTLKIQPAKLEDSAVYLCAGGASGAGTQYFGPGTRLLVL.

V gene TRBV25-1 combines with J gene TRBJ2-3; TRBD2 agrees at 8 bases. The CDR3 covers 14 residues. J lost 6 bases, V lost 6 bases, and 8 bases had no gene match. Per germline, CDR1 MGHDK and CDR2 SYGVNS. The CDR3 is CASRDLAGSDTQYF. The DNA of the CDR3 is TGTGCCAGCAGAGACTTAGCGGGAAGTGATACGCAGTATTTT.